One T cell receptor (beta chain) is described in this entry. As yet, its antigen is unknown. Primers: 60 Vbeta forward and 13 Jbeta reverse. The repertoire was sequenced with immunoSEQ multiplex PCR; TCRdb's copy has only in-frame clones and lacks some. The sample shows about 200,000 clones, 80% to 85% of them seen only once. This specimen belongs to a study of cytomegalovirus exposure and HLA in healthy donors. Points from the study as a whole: Being productive about 87% or about 30% of the time was typical of most TCR beta V segments in an earlier analysis.

The sample was PBMCs. The receptor was isolated from a boy aged 2 to 10 in good health and CMV-seronegative.

This chain's CDR3 is CASSLGREGRDEQFF. The DNA for the CDR3 is TGTGCCAGCAGCTTAGGGCGGGAGGGCCGGGATGAGCAGTTCTTC. The chain carries TRBV11-3 and TRBJ2-1; TRBD2 matches at 9 bases. CDR1 SGHNT and CDR2 YENEEA come from the germline V gene. The CDR3 loop spans 15 amino acids. The V and J ends lost 1 base and 8 bases, in that order; junction bases with no gene match: 6.